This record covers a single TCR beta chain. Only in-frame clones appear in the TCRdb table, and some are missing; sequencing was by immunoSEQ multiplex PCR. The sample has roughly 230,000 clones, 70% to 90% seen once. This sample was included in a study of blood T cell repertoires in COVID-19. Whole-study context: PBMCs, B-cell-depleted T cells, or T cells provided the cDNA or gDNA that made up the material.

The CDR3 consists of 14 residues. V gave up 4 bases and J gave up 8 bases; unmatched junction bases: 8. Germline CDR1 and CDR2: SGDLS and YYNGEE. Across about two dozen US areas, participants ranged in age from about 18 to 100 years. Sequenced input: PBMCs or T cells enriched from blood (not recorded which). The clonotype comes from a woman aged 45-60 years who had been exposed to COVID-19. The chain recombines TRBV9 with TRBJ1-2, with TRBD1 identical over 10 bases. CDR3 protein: CASSFPTGGNGYTF. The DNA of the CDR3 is TGTGCCAGCAGCTTTCCGACAGGGGGCAACGGCTACACCTTC.